These 11 T cell receptor beta chains were sequenced from one sample in a study of vaccination and CD4 T cells after COVID-19. Their target antigens are unknown. The treatment was: approximately nine-day PBMC culture with coronavirus spike peptide pools or control peptides (ViraFEST assay). The Oncomine TCR Beta short-read assay was applied to DNA of cultured CD4+ T cells. TCRdb re-called the PCR reads through MiXCR, storing one row per CDR3 protein. The table lists 15,000 to 20,000 distinct CDR3 sequences, roughly 53% of them singletons. Material: CD4+ T cells from blood, cultured in vitro. These receptors were taken from a human donor who had recovered from COVID-19.

This chain links TRBV19 with TRBJ2-2, with D unclear. Trimming pared 5 bases from V and 0 bases from J, leaving 10 bases between. Looked up from germline, CDR1 is LNHDA and CDR2 is SQIVND (reference sequence). The CDR3 is 15 amino acids. CDR3 residues: CASSGIDSNTGELFF. CDR3 nucleotides: TGTGCCAGTAGTGGTATAGATTCGAACACCGGGGAGCTGTTTTTT.

The chain has TRBV27 and TRBJ2-7, with a tentative D call TRBD1 (6 bases). Trimming stripped 6 bases from V and 1 base from J, with 13 bases between. CDR3 length: 14 amino acids. Germline V gene sequence: CDR1 MNHEY, CDR2 SMNVEV (reference sequence). In DNA, the CDR3 is TGTGCCAGCAGCCGGTCGGACAGTTCCTACGAGCAGTACTTC. It codes for CASSRSDSSYEQYF.

The chain has TRBV20-1 and TRBJ2-5; 8 bases align to TRBD1. V shed 4 bases, J shed 5 bases, and the junction held 9 bases outside the gene matches. This CDR3 contains 14 residues. CDR1 and CDR2 (germline): DFQATT, SNEGSKA (reference sequence). The CDR3 spells CSAKSWTGSETQYF. The CDR3 DNA sequence: TGCAGTGCTAAATCATGGACAGGGTCGGAGACCCAGTACTTC.

This clonotype has a handful of counts. J is TRBJ2-5 and V is TRBV5-4; maybe TRBD1 (5 bases). The CDR3 has 13 residues. From germline, CDR1 is SGHNT and CDR2 YYREEE (reference sequence). V was shortened by 0 bases and J by 5 bases, with 8 bases between the two germline ends. The CDR3 is CASSLGGAETQYF. The DNA of the CDR3 is TGTGCCAGCAGCTTGGGGGGCGCGGAGACCCAGTACTTC.

The V call is TRBV7-2, the J call TRBJ2-1; TRBD1 matches 10 bases. CDR1 is SGHTA and CDR2 is FQGNSA in the germline V gene. The CDR3 has 16 amino acids. V was pared by 5 bases and J by 6 bases, with 10 bases of the junction left unmatched. CDR3 loop: CASSPPAGQGFNEQFF. Here the CDR3 DNA reads TGTGCCAGCAGCCCCCCCGCGGGACAGGGGTTCAATGAGCAGTTCTTC.

The gene calls are TRBV11-3 and TRBJ2-5; TRBD2 aligns across 12 bases. CDR1 and CDR2 from the germline V gene are SGHNT and YENEEA. The CDR3 length is 15 residues. V shed 3 bases, J shed 4 bases, and the junction held 3 bases outside the gene matches. The chain's CDR3 is CASSFLGLAGETQYF. For the CDR3, the DNA is TGTGCCAGCAGCTTCTTGGGACTAGCGGGAGAGACCCAGTACTTC.

This clonotype occurred a few times. This sequence joins TRBV6-5 and TRBJ1-2; no reliable D call. V lost 2 bases and J 3 bases, leaving 10 bases between the germline ends. Germline CDR1 and CDR2: MNHEY and SVGAGI. CDR3 size: 14 residues. DNA for the CDR3: TGTGCCAGCAGTTACGACGGGAGGGACTATGGCTACACCTTC. Translation gives CASSYDGRDYGYTF.

The sample holds a few counts of this clonotype. The chain is built from TRBV7-2 and TRBJ2-2; TRBD2 matches at 7 bases. Germline assignment: CDR1 SGHTA and CDR2 FQGNSA. J was trimmed by 5 bases and V by 4 bases; bases with no gene match: 4. The CDR3 has 14 amino acids. The CDR3: CASSWDYGTGELFF. As DNA, the CDR3 is TGTGCCAGCAGCTGGGACTACGGGACCGGGGAGCTGTTTTTT.

This clonotype was found a few times. V is TRBV7-9 and J is TRBJ1-1, with 9 positions matching TRBD1. Germline V gene sequence: CDR1 SEHNR, CDR2 FQNEAQ (reference sequence). Trimming took 1 base from V and 4 from J; bases not matched to a gene: 4. The CDR3 is 15 residues long. The CDR3 nucleotides are TGTGCCAGCAGCTTAGAAGGGACAGGGATCACTGAAGCTTTCTTT. As protein: CASSLEGTGITEAFF.

The CDR3 loop reads CASRDTGDRGNQPQHF. CDR3 in DNA: TGTGCCAGCAGGGACACAGGGGATCGGGGCAATCAGCCCCAGCATTTT. This chain links TRBV6-1 with TRBJ1-5; 7 nucleotides agree with TRBD1. The germline V gene encodes CDR1 MNHNS and CDR2 SASEGT. The V and J ends lost 6 bases and 2 bases, in that order; junction bases with no gene match: 10. This CDR3 contains 16 residues.

This clonotype was counted between two and nine times. The chain combines TRBV19 with TRBJ1-2; TRBD1 might be the D (5 bases). Trimming pared 7 bases from V and 4 bases from J, leaving 19 bases between. Per germline, CDR1 LNHDA and CDR2 SQIVND (reference sequence). The CDR3 consists of 15 residues. CDR3 nucleotides: TGTGCCAGTACCTCGGGGGGGTCGGGAATCTATGGCTACACCTTC. Its translation is CASTSGGSGIYGYTF.